This T cell receptor (beta chain) was observed in a study of T cells in Graves' hyperthyroidism and ophthalmopathy. Study as a whole: Any treatment followed the collection of peripheral blood at initial diagnosis.

Study-wide results and limits: Ophthalmopathy, as predicted by the model, came a median around 6 months after the prediction. Separation of ophthalmopathy from stable hyperthyroidism was achieved by a 13 V-J model.

This clonotype was detected ten times or more. Its specificity is not known. For ophthalmopathy patients, the Clinical Activity Score was at least 3 and the NOSPECS grade at least 4; duration was under 3 months. Amplified TCR beta CDR3 regions derived from RNA transcripts. First-round RT-PCR with HTBI primers amplified the TCR CDR3 region. TCRdb passed the multiplex PCR reads through MiXCR, listing each CDR3 protein once. In the table there are about 600,000 distinct CDR3 sequences, approximately 15% of which are singletons. The receptor was derived from a woman between 35 and 50 years old with Graves' ophthalmopathy. Sequenced sample: blood.

The CDR3 is CAISESGGEQFF. The CDR3 bases are TGTGCCATCAGTGAGTCGGGGGGGGAGCAGTTCTTC. The J gene is TRBJ2-1, the V gene TRBV10-3; 7 bases match TRBD2. Germline V lookup: CDR1 ENHRY, CDR2 SYGVKD. The trim removed 0 bases at V and 10 bases at J, leaving 0 bases unmatched. This CDR3 has 12 residues.